The subject of this entry is one TCR beta chain. There is no known antigen for this receptor. No clone much larger than this one lies a single base away; base qualities are absent. For deep sequencing, each PBMC sample was run in six replicates, with libraries mostly built from 450 to 550 ng of input genomic DNA. TCRbeta libraries were prepared with the immunoSEQ hsTCRbeta kit according to the manufacturer's instructions. Sequencing of the completed libraries took place using an Illumina NovaSeq 6000 S4 flow cell after they had been pooled to around 3 nM. Per the source publication's procedure: The immunoSEQ Analyzer was used for raw data preprocessing and quality control. The analysis was limited to productive rearrangements, and each clonotype was defined by a unique CDR3 amino acid sequence. Repertoire clonality was estimated as the Gini-Simpson index, which was calculated using the R package tcR. Gini indices were compared with Student's t test, and associations with tumor size change were assessed by Pearson correlation. Entries here come from immuneACCESS through TCRdb and include only in-frame sequences with V and J called. Some clones fail to appear in such tables; in the studies checked, an unresolved V gene covers under half of the shortfall, and the cause of the remainder is unknown. V and J calls and clone size are given by that table; D and trimming were obtained from the DNA. Here the sample has over 65,000 clones; roughly nine tenths occur a single time. 2.5% to 3% of the sample goes to the ten largest clones.

CDR1 and CDR2 were assigned from the germline V gene (reference sequence) as MNHEY and SMNVEV. Trimming at the junction amounts to 6 bases on V and 4 bases on J, and the germline ends lie 16 bases apart. The CDR3 numbers 16 residues from cysteine through phenylalanine. CDR3 DNA only is kept here, 48 bases in frame from base 1. These data come from a study of neoadjuvant anti-PD-1 for oral cavity cancer (dated by TCRdb to 2020 to 2023). In terms of the full investigation: Three to four biweekly doses of nivolumab at 3 mg/kg were mostly administered to patients before curative-intent surgical resection. Patients who did not progress were given a fourth nivolumab dose at about day 43 and had definitive surgical resection on days 50-56. Responders were defined as patients with complete response, partial response or stable disease by RECIST 1.1; non-responders were defined as patients with progression. The parent correlative cohort included some 13 patients, with an approximately 31% response rate.

What the authors observed across the whole study: TCR analyses included only a few patients per response group, and the authors called for larger cohorts for validation. After neoadjuvant nivolumab, T cell clonality (Gini index) in PBMCs was significantly higher in non-responders than in responders. A higher pretreatment blood Treg/Th17 ratio correlated with both higher pretreatment blood TCRbeta clonality and lower post-treatment tumor TCRbeta clonality.

The meaning of the sample's time point label: after neoadjuvant nivolumab, at surgical resection. None of the patients had received prior systemic or radiation treatment, and all were newly diagnosed with stage II-IVA oral cavity squamous cell carcinoma. The cohort consisted of patients with HPV-negative, locally advanced oral cavity squamous cell carcinoma. Peripheral blood mononuclear cells were analyzed directly, without maintenance or expansion in culture. Samples came from a longitudinal correlative study of a single-arm phase II trial of neoadjuvant nivolumab in oral cavity squamous cell carcinoma. Subject-matched pre- and post-treatment PBMCs and tumors from three responders and three non-responders underwent genomic DNA-based TCRbeta sequencing. Peripheral blood mononuclear cells were collected before nivolumab treatment and again after treatment, at the time of surgery. The Maxwell RSC DNA from Cells kit was used to isolate genomic DNA from PBMCs.

Sequenced here: PBMCs, sampled after nivolumab (anti-PD-1) treatment. The V gene is TRBV27 and the J gene is TRBJ2-6; D gene: possibly TRBD2, on 6 matching bases. This sequence originates from a person aged 40 to 85 with oral cavity squamous cell carcinoma. The CDR3 here reads CASSGGGIGGANVLTF. The nucleotide sequence is given as TGTGCCAGCAGCGGAGGAGGGATTGGAGGGGCCAACGTCCTGACTTTC.